This T cell receptor (beta chain) was identified during a study of blood T cells in healthy people across ages. Through a sample-barcoded 5' primer and a J-beta primer mix, a second PCR was run for roughly 6 to 11 cycles. Samples each returned at least 2.5 million CDR3-containing paired-end reads. TCRdb analysed the 5' RACE reads with MiXCR anew, one entry per CDR3 protein. The sample includes fewer than 900,000 distinct CDR3 sequences, 49% of them seen just once. Germline CDR1 is SGHTA and CDR2 is FQGNSA. Trimming stripped 5 bases from V and 3 bases from J, with 20 bases between. CDR3 length: 18 amino acids. Findings and caveats of the study: Without sorted subsets, naive and antigen-experienced compartments could not be conclusively compared.

This clonotype was counted between two and nine times. Its antigen remains unknown. The study recruited healthy Caucasian donors from Russia who were aged about 6 to 95. Each sample yielded at least 6 micrograms of PBMC total RNA. The clonotype was recovered from a woman aged 60-75 years in good health. The specimen sequenced was blood. The rearrangement joins TRBV7-2 to TRBJ1-6; tentatively, D is TRBD1 (5 bases). DNA for the CDR3: TGTGCCAGCAGCCCTGAACCCCCCGGGGGGGACTATAATTCACCCCTCCACTTT. It yields the protein CASSPEPPGGDYNSPLHF.